This passage covers 32 T cell receptor beta chains from one sample sequenced in a study of memory CD4+ T cells and cytomegalovirus serostatus. The sort gate was single viable CD3+CD4+CD8-CD45RO+ cells for memory CD4+ T cells. Profiling relied on immunoSEQ multiplex PCR, and the TCRdb table lists in-frame clones only, not all of them. In the table there are more than 45,000 clones, roughly four fifths of which are singletons. Material: memory CD4+ T cells from blood. Source of these receptors: an adult in good health and CMV-seronegative.

This clone came up once. The chain has TRBV30 and TRBJ1-4; no reliable D call. V was pared by 0 bases and J by 8 bases, with 13 bases between. This CDR3 comprises 14 residues. Germline CDR1 reads GTSNPN; CDR2 reads SVGIG (reference sequence). The CDR3 reads CAWSVQEGYEKLFF. The CDR3 DNA sequence: TGTGCCTGGAGTGTACAAGAGGGTTACGAAAAACTGTTTTTT.

V gene TRBV28 combines with J gene TRBJ1-2, with TRBD1 matching 8 bases. The CDR3 spans 12 residues. Germline assignment: CDR1 MDHEN and CDR2 SYDVKM. V was pared by 8 bases and J by 2 bases, with 1 base of the junction left unmatched. The CDR3 coding sequence is TGTGCCAGCGGACAGGGAAACTATGGCTACACCTTC. Its translation is CASGQGNYGYTF.

This clone was recorded a few times. At one of its ends the junction is not consistent with the germline gene, which may arise from a read error. The chain is built from TRBV7-9 and TRBJ2-7, with unresolved D. Germline V gene lookup returns CDR1 SEHNR and CDR2 FQNEAQ (reference sequence). The CDR3 is made up of 11 amino acids. The CDR3 protein is CASSYQYGQYF. CDR3 bases: TGTGCCAGCAGCTACCAATACGGGCAGTACTTC.

The V gene is TRBV29-1, the J gene TRBJ1-2; D remains unclear. The CDR3 length is 12 residues. V lost 7 bases, J lost 8 bases, and 17 bases lay in between. The germline V gene has CDR1 SQVTM and CDR2 ANQGSEA. The DNA of the CDR3 is TGCAGCGCTGGAGAGCCCGCTAGGGGCTACACCTTC. Translation: CSAGEPARGYTF.

The gene calls are TRBV7-8 and TRBJ2-7, with D unresolved. The germline CDR1 and CDR2 sequences are SGHVS and FQNEAQ. V lost 6 bases, J lost 2 bases, and 14 bases lay in between. This CDR3 is 14 amino acids long. The CDR3 loop reads CASSSRRLAYEQYF. The CDR3, as DNA: TGTGCCAGCAGTTCCCGGCGGTTGGCCTACGAGCAGTACTTC.

This chain links TRBV11-1 with TRBJ1-4; D is possibly TRBD1 (6 bases). This CDR3 has 15 amino acids. From germline, CDR1 is SGHAT and CDR2 FQDESV (reference sequence). V gave up 4 bases and J gave up 8 bases, with 17 bases separating them. The DNA of the CDR3 is TGTGCCAGCAGCTCGGAGGGGGGACGTGGAGAAAAACTGTTTTTT. It is translated as CASSSEGGRGEKLFF. Full variable domain (rest looked up from reference TRBV11-1 and TRBJ1-4): EAEVAQSPRYKITEKSQAVAFWCDPISGHATLYWYRQILGQGPELLVQFQDESVVDDSQLPKDRFSAERLKGVDSTLKIQPAELGDSAMYLCASSSEGGRGEKLFFGSGTQLSVL.

The rearrangement joins TRBV27 to TRBJ1-2; 10 bases map to TRBD1. This CDR3 spans 17 amino acids. The junction had 16 bases not matched to a gene; V was cut back by 8 bases and J by 4 bases. CDR1 and CDR2 from the germline V gene are MNHEY and SMNVEV (reference sequence). CDR3 protein: CASSPSTGGGKTYGYTF. The CDR3 bases are TGTGCCAGCTCACCCTCGACAGGGGGCGGGAAAACCTATGGCTACACCTTC.

This clone has a single count. The chain combines TRBV27 with TRBJ1-2; unclear D gene. V was trimmed by 2 bases and J by 8 bases, leaving 12 bases between them. CDR3 length: 13 residues. Per germline, CDR1 MNHEY and CDR2 SMNVEV (reference sequence). CDR3 DNA: TGTGCCAGCAGTTTAGAAGGGCGCGGAGGCTACACCTTC. Its translation is CASSLEGRGGYTF.

This clone has just one count. The chain couples TRBV7-2 to TRBJ2-7; 7 bases map to TRBD2. The germline V gene encodes CDR1 SGHTA and CDR2 FQGNSA. V lost 3 bases to trimming and J lost 6 bases; unmatched junction nucleotides: 8. The CDR3 length is 14 residues. DNA for the CDR3: TGTGCCAGCAGCTTGGGCGGGGGACCGAGCGAGCAGTACTTC. This translates into CASSLGGGPSEQYF.

The rearrangement links TRBV5-1 to TRBJ2-2; D is uncertain. Germline CDR1 is SGHRS and CDR2 is YFSETQ. This CDR3 comprises 15 residues. V dropped 0 bases and J dropped 0 bases, with 6 bases sitting between them. CDR3 nucleotide sequence: TGCGCCAGCAGCTTGGAGGCAACGAACACCGGGGAGCTGTTTTTT. Its translation is CASSLEATNTGELFF.

This clone was observed a few times. The chain recombines TRBV20-1 with TRBJ2-5; possible D gene TRBD2, 5 bases. The V gene's germline CDR1 is DFQATT and CDR2 SNEGSKA (reference sequence). CDR3 length equals 11 residues. V was shortened by 5 bases and J by 6 bases, with 10 bases between the two germline ends. The CDR3 loop is CSAVSGKTQYF. The CDR3 DNA reads as TGCAGTGCTGTCTCCGGGAAGACCCAGTACTTC.

The genes are TRBV28 and TRBJ1-5, with a weak D call TRBD1 (5 bases). CDR1 is MDHEN and CDR2 is SYDVKM in the germline V gene. Trimming removed 6 bases at V and 0 bases at J, with 12 bases between. The length of the CDR3 is 15 residues. Here the CDR3 DNA reads TGTGCCAGCAGATTGGAGGGGTATAGCAATCAGCCCCAGCATTTT. Its protein product is CASRLEGYSNQPQHF.

The chain combines TRBV7-2 with TRBJ2-5, with a tentative D call TRBD2 (6 bases). Trimming cost V 4 bases and J 5 bases, with 14 bases left between them. This CDR3 comprises 14 residues. Germline assignment: CDR1 SGHTA and CDR2 FQGNSA. The CDR3 nucleotides are TGTGCCAGCAGCTCATGGGGGGTGTGGGAGACCCAGTACTTC. Residues: CASSSWGVWETQYF.

The chain uses TRBV5-1 and TRBJ2-3; TRBD2 matches 9 bases. Per germline, CDR1 SGHRS and CDR2 YFSETQ. This CDR3 region has 18 residues. The ends lost 2 bases at V and 0 bases at J; junction bases unmatched: 10. The CDR3 spells CASSFTGGGAASTDTQYF. The DNA of the CDR3 is TGCGCCAGCAGCTTTACGGGCGGGGGGGCCGCTAGCACAGATACGCAGTATTTT.

J is TRBJ1-2 and V is TRBV6-5; perhaps TRBD1 as D (6 bases). Per the germline V gene, CDR1 is MNHEY and CDR2 is SVGAGI. The CDR3 covers 15 residues. V was pared by 0 bases and J by 4 bases, with 12 bases between. Written as DNA, the CDR3 is TGTGCCAGCAGTTACTCCTGGACAGAACCCTATGGCTACACCTTC. It encodes CASSYSWTEPYGYTF.

The chain couples TRBV19 to TRBJ2-3; D unclear. This CDR3 has 13 amino acids. From germline, CDR1 is LNHDA and CDR2 SQIVND (reference sequence). The V end was cut by 3 bases, the J end by 0 bases, with 4 bases between. The CDR3 DNA reads as TGTGCCAGTAGTATGACTAGCACAGATACGCAGTATTTT. Amino acids: CASSMTSTDTQYF.

This chain uses TRBV4-1 with TRBJ1-5; 9 nucleotides match TRBD1. CDR3 length: 14 amino acids. Germline V lookup: CDR1 MGHRA, CDR2 YSYEKL. With V trimmed by 1 base and J by 7 bases, 2 bases remained unmatched. CDR3 coding DNA: TGCGCCAGCAGCCAAGGACAGGGGGTACAGCCCCAGCATTTT. It is translated as CASSQGQGVQPQHF.

For the CDR3, the DNA is TGCAGCGCAGGACAGGGCGAATCCTACGAGCAGTACTTC. It yields the protein CSAGQGESYEQYF. V gene TRBV29-1 combines with J gene TRBJ2-7, with 8 nucleotides matching TRBD1. Germline V lookup: CDR1 SQVTM, CDR2 ANQGSEA. CDR3 length equals 13 residues. The trim removed 7 bases at V and 1 base at J, leaving 6 bases unmatched.

The V and J genes are TRBV9 and TRBJ1-3; TRBD1 agrees at 8 bases. This CDR3 has 18 amino acids. Germline assignment: CDR1 SGDLS and CDR2 YYNGEE. Trimming cost V 0 bases and J 0 bases; bases outside gene matches: 8. The CDR3: CASSVDLRTGISGNTIYF. As DNA, the CDR3 is TGTGCCAGCAGCGTAGATCTAAGGACAGGGATCTCTGGAAACACCATATATTTT.

V gene TRBV7-2 combines with J gene TRBJ2-3; D gene ambiguous. The CDR3 consists of 13 residues. V was shortened by 5 bases and J by 0 bases, with 6 bases between the two germline ends. CDR1 SGHTA and CDR2 FQGNSA come from the germline V gene. The CDR3 DNA reads as TGTGCCAGCAGCGGATCTAGCACAGATACGCAGTATTTT. Translation: CASSGSSTDTQYF.

The chain combines TRBV19 with TRBJ1-2; TRBD1 matches 10 bases. Germline V CDR1 and CDR2: LNHDA, SQIVND (reference sequence). Losses at the gene ends were 5 bases for V and 7 bases for J; bases not matched to a gene: 10. The CDR3 length is 15 residues. The CDR3 region is CASSEGQGFVSGYTF. In DNA form, the CDR3 reads TGTGCCAGTAGTGAGGGACAGGGGTTCGTTAGTGGCTACACCTTC.

The chain recombines TRBV7-2 with TRBJ1-1; D perhaps matches TRBD1 (5 bases). The V gene's germline CDR1 is SGHTA and CDR2 FQGNSA. The CDR3 is made up of 13 amino acids. With 5 bases removed from V and 4 bases from J, the gap between germline ends came to 11 bases. DNA of the CDR3: TGTGCCAGCAGCCCCCGGAGGGGCACTGAAGCTTTCTTT. It specifies CASSPRRGTEAFF.

The chain couples TRBV5-1 to TRBJ2-1, with D possibly TRBD2 on 5 matching bases. The germline CDR1 and CDR2 sequences are SGHRS and YFSETQ. The CDR3 covers 16 residues. V gave up 4 bases and J gave up 4 bases, with 18 bases separating them. CDR3 sequence reads: CASSAGGTVDYNEQFF. In DNA, the CDR3 is TGCGCCAGCAGCGCGGGCGGCACAGTAGATTACAATGAGCAGTTCTTC. The full variable domain, with the rest looked up from reference TRBV5-1 and TRBJ2-1, is KAGVTQTPRYLIKTRGQQVTLSCSPISGHRSVSWYQQTPGQGLQFLFEYFSETQRNKGNFPGRFSGRQFSNSRSEMNVSTLELGDSALYLCASSAGGTVDYNEQFFGPGTRLTVL.

There are a few counts of this clone. The gene calls are TRBV7-9 and TRBJ2-5; unclear D gene. V shed 0 bases and J shed 5 bases, with 10 bases lying between them. This CDR3 region has 14 residues. Per the germline V gene, CDR1 is SEHNR and CDR2 is FQNEAQ (reference sequence). The CDR3 sequence: CASSLAPSRETQYF. CDR3 nucleotide sequence: TGTGCCAGCAGCTTAGCGCCTAGTCGGGAGACCCAGTACTTC.

The V gene is TRBV5-6, the J gene TRBJ1-4; D is ambiguous. V was shortened by 1 base and J by 3 bases, with 13 bases between the two germline ends. There are 16 residues in the CDR3. The germline V gene has CDR1 SGHDT and CDR2 YYEEEE. For the CDR3, the DNA is TGTGCCAGCAGCTTGTTTCGTCAGGACCCTAATGAAAAACTGTTTTTT. Its translation is CASSLFRQDPNEKLFF.

The V call is TRBV7-2, the J call TRBJ2-4, with D possibly matching TRBD1 (6 bases). The V and J ends lost 2 bases and 6 bases respectively, with 14 bases between them. From germline, CDR1 is SGHTA and CDR2 FQGNSA. The CDR3 has 15 amino acids. The CDR3 spells CASSLSMDRINIQYF. The CDR3 DNA sequence: TGTGCCAGCAGCTTATCAATGGACAGAATAAACATTCAGTACTTC.

DNA of the CDR3: TGTGCCAGCAGTCCTAATAGCGGGGGGGGCGCAGATACGCAGTATTTT. Amino acids: CASSPNSGGGADTQYF. This sequence joins TRBV6-6 and TRBJ2-3; TRBD2 agrees at 11 bases. The CDR3 covers 16 residues. The germline gives CDR1 MNHNY, CDR2 SVGAGI (reference sequence). V dropped 5 bases and J dropped 4; count of bases not matched to a gene: 8.

The gene calls are TRBV30 and TRBJ1-2; TRBD1 is a possible D gene (6 bases). CDR1 is GTSNPN, CDR2 SVGIG, per germline (reference sequence). The CDR3 length is 15 residues. V lost 2 bases to trimming and J lost 2 bases, with 15 bases between them. CDR3 region: CAWSLGGTLNYGYTF. The CDR3 coding sequence is TGTGCCTGGAGTTTAGGGGGGACGCTGAACTATGGCTACACCTTC.

The chain couples TRBV2 to TRBJ1-1, with D hard to call. Germline V gene lookup returns CDR1 SNHLY and CDR2 FYNNEI. This CDR3 contains 13 residues. V was trimmed by 5 bases and J by 0 bases, leaving 7 bases between them. The CDR3 protein is CASSIKMNTEAFF. Written as DNA, the CDR3 is TGTGCCAGCAGTATAAAAATGAACACTGAAGCTTTCTTT.

This chain joins TRBV5-1 and TRBJ2-7; 9 bases line up with TRBD1. The CDR3 spans 14 residues. Germline CDR1 reads SGHRS; CDR2 reads YFSETQ. V shed 7 bases, J shed 6 bases, and the junction held 11 bases outside the gene matches. The CDR3 DNA sequence: TGCGCCAGCCGACTCGGGGGACAGGGAACCGAGCAGTACTTC. Translating gives CASRLGGQGTEQYF.

V usage is TRBV4-1 and J usage is TRBJ1-5; unclear D gene. The germline CDR1 and CDR2 sequences are MGHRA and YSYEKL. The CDR3 is made up of 15 amino acids. V lost 4 bases and J lost 7, with 17 bases in between. This CDR3 is CASSPQETTKQPQHF. The CDR3 nucleotides read TGCGCCAGCAGCCCCCAGGAGACAACTAAGCAGCCCCAGCATTTT.

The rearrangement uses TRBV12-5 and TRBJ2-2; 7 bases align to TRBD1. The CDR3 has 15 residues. Losses at the gene ends were 8 bases for V and 1 base for J; bases not matched to a gene: 7. Germline CDR1 reads LGHNT; CDR2 reads FRNRAP. CDR3: CASSDRDRNTGELFF. CDR3 bases: TGTGCTAGTTCAGACAGGGACAGGAACACCGGGGAGCTGTTTTTT.